The 23 T cell receptor beta chains given below trace back to one sample, sequenced in a study of CD8 T cells in Susac syndrome. RNA, at about 0.45 to 1 ug, was reverse transcribed with random hexamers. TCRdb reanalysed the immunoSEQ multiplex PCR reads using MiXCR and keeps one entry per CDR3 protein. The data contain about 150,000 distinct CDR3 sequences, 90% to 97% of them singletons. Material: CD4+ T cells from PBMCs. Source of these receptors: a human donor with Susac syndrome.

The chain is built from TRBV20-1 and TRBJ2-5; no clear D. Germline CDR1 reads DFQATT; CDR2 reads SNEGSKA (reference sequence). CDR3 size: 15 residues. Trimming removed 1 base from V and 5 bases from J, with 17 bases in between. CDR3: CSARASLPTTETQYF. DNA for the CDR3: TGCAGTGCTAGAGCGTCGTTACCAACGACGGAGACCCAGTACTTC.

This chain uses TRBV4-2 with TRBJ1-4; D is possibly TRBD1 (6 bases). This CDR3 region has 16 residues. Germline CDR1 and CDR2: LGHNA and YNFKEQ. Trimming took off 7 bases at V and 7 bases at J, with 22 bases between the two ends. CDR3: CASTSRSGARSEKLFF. The CDR3 region has the DNA TGTGCCAGCACTAGCAGGTCGGGGGCGAGAAGTGAAAAACTGTTTTTT.

The chain joins TRBV6-5 to TRBJ2-7; D call uncertain. The germline V gene encodes CDR1 MNHEY and CDR2 SVGAGI. The CDR3 is 10 amino acids. The V end lost 2 bases, the J end lost 6 bases, and 2 bases lay between the germline ends. CDR3 sequence reads: CASSYGEQYF. The CDR3 DNA reads as TGTGCCAGCAGTTACGGCGAGCAGTACTTC.

CDR3 nucleotides: TGTGCCAGCAGCGTAGGGGGACTAGACACAGATACGCAGTATTTT. Translated, it gives CASSVGGLDTDTQYF. The chain recombines TRBV9 with TRBJ2-3; TRBD2 matches at 8 bases. J lost 2 bases, V lost 0 bases, and 2 bases had no gene match. The CDR3 loop spans 15 amino acids. Germline CDR1 and CDR2: SGDLS and YYNGEE.

V gene TRBV7-3 combines with J gene TRBJ1-2; 7 nucleotides agree with TRBD1. There are 16 residues in the CDR3. Germline loops: CDR1 SGHTA, CDR2 FQGTGA. V was pared by 5 bases and J by 0 bases, with 9 bases of the junction left unmatched. CDR3 region: CASSPGWDRPNYGYTF. CDR3 in DNA: TGTGCCAGCAGCCCAGGCTGGGACAGACCTAACTATGGCTACACCTTC.

The chain couples TRBV20-1 to TRBJ2-1; 8 bases are a match to TRBD2. The ends lost 1 base at V and 4 bases at J; junction bases unmatched: 0. The CDR3 covers 13 residues. Looked up from germline, CDR1 is DFQATT and CDR2 is SNEGSKA (reference sequence). CDR3 loop: CSARVAGYNEQFF. The DNA of the CDR3 is TGCAGTGCTAGAGTAGCGGGGTACAATGAGCAGTTCTTC.

CDR3: CASSHQPGQLNGYTF. CDR3 coding DNA: TGCGCCAGCAGTCATCAGCCGGGACAGTTAAATGGCTACACCTTC. The J gene is TRBJ1-2, the V gene TRBV23-1, with 7 bases fitting TRBD1. TRBV23-1 is recorded as an ORF, its role being uncertain. This CDR3 is built from 15 residues. V gave up 3 bases and J gave up 6 bases; unmatched junction bases: 10.

The rearrangement joins TRBV15 to TRBJ2-3, with no clear D. V lost 0 bases and J 9 bases, leaving 13 bases between the germline ends. The germline CDR1 and CDR2 sequences are LNHNV and YYDKDF (reference sequence). The CDR3 is made up of 14 amino acids. The CDR3 nucleotides read TGTGCCACCAGCAGAGAAGGTCAAATAATAACGCAGTATTTT. Translation: CATSREGQIITQYF.

This chain joins TRBV6-6 and TRBJ2-1; TRBD2 matches at 10 bases. V lost 6 bases and J lost 9; bases outside the gene matches: 11. Germline CDR1 reads MNHNY; CDR2 reads SVGAGI (reference sequence). This CDR3 region has 15 residues. CDR3 residues: CASSLGTSGESEQFF. The CDR3 nucleotides are TGTGCCAGCAGCCTAGGCACTAGCGGGGAGTCTGAGCAGTTCTTC.

The V and J genes are TRBV14 and TRBJ1-1; no clear D gene. Germline V gives CDR1 SGHDN, CDR2 FVKESK. Trimming removed 0 bases at V and 4 bases at J, with 15 bases between. CDR3 size: 16 residues. CDR3: CASSQEGWGVGTEAFF. The DNA of the CDR3 is TGTGCCAGCAGCCAAGAGGGGTGGGGAGTGGGCACTGAAGCTTTCTTT.

The rearrangement uses TRBV12-3 or TRBV12-4 and TRBJ2-7; 15 bases agree with TRBD2. This CDR3 is built from 17 residues. J lost 0 bases, V lost 3 bases, and 3 bases had no gene match. DNA for the CDR3: TGTGCCAGCAGTTTGGGACTAGCGGGGGGCAGCTCCTACGAGCAGTACTTC. This gives the protein CASSLGLAGGSSYEQYF.

The chain uses TRBV5-1 and TRBJ2-1, with 8 bases matching TRBD2. J was trimmed by 5 bases and V by 5 bases; bases with no gene match: 3. Germline V gene lookup returns CDR1 SGHRS and CDR2 YFSETQ. This CDR3 comprises 13 residues. This chain's CDR3 is CASRLAADNEQFF. The CDR3 DNA sequence: TGCGCCAGCAGACTAGCGGCCGACAATGAGCAGTTCTTC.

The chain couples TRBV15 to TRBJ2-7; perhaps TRBD1 as D (6 bases). Trimming removed 4 bases from V and 4 bases from J, with 11 bases in between. The CDR3 spans 13 residues. Germline CDR1 and CDR2: LNHNV and YYDKDF (reference sequence). The CDR3 here is CATSTRGGYEQYF. The CDR3 DNA is TGTGCCACCAGCACCAGGGGCGGGTACGAGCAGTACTTC.

The V and J genes are TRBV29-1 and TRBJ2-1, with a weak D call TRBD2 (6 bases). Trimming cost V 4 bases and J 6 bases, with 16 bases left between them. Germline CDR1 is SQVTM and CDR2 is ANQGSEA. This CDR3 comprises 14 residues. The CDR3 here is CSVVRRLGPNEQFF. Written as DNA, the CDR3 is TGCAGCGTTGTTCGGAGACTAGGCCCCAATGAGCAGTTCTTC.

This chain uses TRBV20-1 with TRBJ2-2; D is unresolved. The length of the CDR3 is 12 residues. The germline gives CDR1 DFQATT, CDR2 SNEGSKA (reference sequence). V was shortened by 6 bases and J by 4 bases, with 9 bases between the two germline ends. The CDR3 bases are TGCAGTGCAAAGTGGGGCACCGGGGAGCTGTTTTTT. Encoded protein: CSAKWGTGELFF.

V is TRBV6-2 or TRBV6-3 and J is TRBJ2-7; D tentatively reads TRBD1 or TRBD2 (5 bases each). Germline CDR1 reads MNHEY; CDR2 reads SVGEGT. Trimming cost V 0 bases and J 2 bases, with 14 bases left between them. The CDR3 length is 16 residues. CDR3 loop: CASSYSRGPRAYEQYF. The CDR3 bases are TGTGCCAGCAGTTACTCGAGGGGACCGAGGGCCTACGAGCAGTACTTC.

The chain has TRBV3-1 and TRBJ2-7, with D unresolved. Trimming took 3 bases from V and 3 from J, leaving 12 bases between them. The CDR3 consists of 14 residues. Germline V CDR1 and CDR2: LGHDT, YNNKEL (reference sequence). CDR3 sequence reads: CASSQSGLNYEQYF. The CDR3 nucleotides are TGTGCCAGCAGCCAGTCTGGTCTCAACTACGAGCAGTACTTC.

The chain has TRBV15 and TRBJ2-3, with a possible D match to TRBD2 (6 bases). The V and J ends lost 6 bases and 0 bases respectively, with 10 bases between them. The CDR3 runs 14 residues. Germline V CDR1 and CDR2: LNHNV, YYDKDF (reference sequence). The CDR3 here is CATRGGTSTDTQYF. The DNA of the CDR3 is TGTGCCACCAGGGGCGGGACTAGCACAGATACGCAGTATTTT.

The CDR3 coding sequence is TGTGCCAGCAGCAAATACAGGGGAGGTGAAGCTTTCTTT. It yields the protein CASSKYRGGEAFF. J is TRBJ1-1 and V is TRBV3-1; 7 bases match TRBD1. CDR1 and CDR2 (germline): LGHDT, YNNKEL (reference sequence). This CDR3 is 13 amino acids long. With 5 bases clipped from V and 7 bases from J, the junction kept 7 bases outside the gene matches.

V gene TRBV5-1 combines with J gene TRBJ1-6; D not resolved. Trimming removed 4 bases at V and 3 bases at J, with 5 bases between. Germline lookup yields CDR1 SGHRS and CDR2 YFSETQ. There are 13 residues in the CDR3. In DNA form, the CDR3 reads TGCGCCAGCAGCACCGACTATAATTCACCCCTCCACTTT. Its translation: CASSTDYNSPLHF.

The chain combines TRBV2 with TRBJ1-2; 8 positions agree with TRBD1. V lost 11 bases and J lost 8; bases outside the gene matches: 19. The CDR3 contains 15 residues. Germline V gives CDR1 SNHLY, CDR2 FYNNEI. The CDR3, as DNA: TGTGCCGTGCGCCAGATGGACAGGGTTAATGAGGGCTACACCTTC. Its protein is CAVRQMDRVNEGYTF.

The rearrangement uses TRBV24-1 and TRBJ2-3; tentative D call: TRBD2 (5 bases). Trimming stripped 1 base from V and 4 bases from J, with 8 bases between. CDR3 size: 14 residues. Germline CDR1 is KGHDR and CDR2 is SFDVKD. The CDR3 region has the DNA TGTGCCACCAGTGATTTCGGGATCTCAGATACGCAGTATTTT. This gives the protein CATSDFGISDTQYF.

CDR3: CSVSGSNEQFF. The CDR3 bases are TGCAGCGTTAGCGGGAGCAATGAGCAGTTCTTC. The chain is built from TRBV29-1 and TRBJ2-1; 8 bases agree with TRBD2. CDR3 length: 11 amino acids. Trimming at V came to 5 bases and at J to 6 bases, leaving 0 bases not matched to a gene. CDR1 and CDR2 from the germline V gene are SQVTM and ANQGSEA.